These 25 T cell receptor beta chains originate from one sample sequenced in a study of blood T cell repertoires in COVID-19. Profiling relied on immunoSEQ multiplex PCR, and the TCRdb table lists in-frame clones only, not all of them. Of 300,000 to 450,000 clones listed, about 90% were seen once; the top ten hold approximately 0.99%. Sequenced material: PBMCs or T cells enriched from blood (not recorded which). These receptor sequences come from a woman aged 30 to 39 who had recovered from COVID-19.

This chain uses TRBV9 with TRBJ2-3; D remains ambiguous. This CDR3 contains 15 residues. Germline V gives CDR1 SGDLS, CDR2 YYNGEE. Trimming left V 0 bases short and J 2 bases short, with 10 bases between. Written as DNA, the CDR3 is TGTGCCAGCAGCGTAGCTGCCCCTATCACAGATACGCAGTATTTT. This encodes CASSVAAPITDTQYF.

The chain employs TRBV28 and TRBJ2-3; 7 positions match TRBD1. Germline CDR1 and CDR2: MDHEN and SYDVKM. Trimming took 7 bases from V and 1 from J; bases not matched to a gene: 8. The CDR3 runs 15 residues. DNA for the CDR3: TGTGCCAGCAACGCGAGGACAGGTCGCACAGATACGCAGTATTTT. Protein product: CASNARTGRTDTQYF.

J is TRBJ1-1 and V is TRBV4-3, with 7 bases identical to TRBD1. This CDR3 has 16 amino acids. Germline V CDR1 and CDR2: LGHNA, YSLEER. V dropped 0 bases and J dropped 5; count of bases not matched to a gene: 9. DNA of the CDR3: TGCGCCAGCAGCCAAGACCCAATCGGGACAGTAACTGAAGCTTTCTTT. It codes for CASSQDPIGTVTEAFF.

This rearrangement joins TRBV30 to TRBJ2-7; TRBD1 might be the D (6 bases). Germline CDR1 is GTSNPN and CDR2 is SVGIG (reference sequence). This CDR3 has 11 residues. V gave up 8 bases and J gave up 6 bases, with 14 bases separating them. In nucleotides, the CDR3 is TGTGCCACCCAGGGGCGAGGCGAGCAGTACTTC. As protein: CATQGRGEQYF. Complete variable domain (other parts from reference TRBV30 and TRBJ2-7): SQTIHQWPATLVQPVGSPLSLECTVEGTSNPNLYWYRQAAGRGLQLLFYSVGIGQISSEVPQNLSASRPQDRQFILSSKKLLLSDSGFYLCATQGRGEQYFGPGTRLTVT.

DNA of the CDR3: TGTGCCAGCAGCTTAGTCCCCGGTTACACTGAAGCTTTCTTT. This codes for CASSLVPGYTEAFF. The chain joins TRBV11-2 to TRBJ1-1; D unclear. The CDR3 consists of 14 residues. Per germline, CDR1 SGHAT and CDR2 FQNNGV. V was pared by 1 base and J by 3 bases, with 9 bases between.

V gene TRBV4-1 combines with J gene TRBJ2-3; D is perhaps TRBD2 (7 bases). Trimming cost V 0 bases and J 5 bases, with 15 bases left between them. The CDR3 is 16 residues long. CDR1 and CDR2 (germline): MGHRA, YSYEKL. The CDR3 reads CASSQETGGSGDTQYF. The CDR3 nucleotides read TGCGCCAGCAGCCAAGAGACGGGGGGCTCTGGAGATACGCAGTATTTT.

The chain links TRBV30 to TRBJ2-1; D unclear. CDR1 is GTSNPN, CDR2 SVGIG, per germline (reference sequence). The V end was cut by 2 bases, the J end by 5 bases, with 7 bases between. The CDR3 loop spans 12 amino acids. The CDR3 DNA sequence: TGTGCCTGGAGTTGGGCACACAATGAGCAGTTCTTC. Residues: CAWSWAHNEQFF.

The rearrangement uses TRBV7-8 and TRBJ1-5, with a possible D match to TRBD1 (6 bases). V shed 4 bases and J shed 7 bases, with 11 bases lying between them. The CDR3 is made up of 13 amino acids. From germline, CDR1 is SGHVS and CDR2 FQNEAQ. CDR3 protein: CASSSGERQPQHF. Written as DNA, the CDR3 is TGTGCCAGCAGCTCAGGGGAAAGACAGCCCCAGCATTTT. The whole variable domain, remainder taken from reference TRBV7-8 and TRBJ1-5, is GAGVSQSPRYKVAKRGQDVALRCDPISGHVSLFWYQQALGQGPEFLTYFQNEAQLDKSGLPSDRFFAERPEGSVSTLKIQRTQQEDSAVYLCASSSGERQPQHFGDGTRLSIL.

As regards this clone: Germline is not matched at one junction end, which may reflect a read error. V usage is TRBV5-1 and J usage is TRBJ2-7; 8 nucleotides match TRBD1. CDR3 length equals 15 residues. CDR1 is SGHRS, CDR2 YFSETQ, per germline. The CDR3 sequence is CASSLTRTGSEDPNF. CDR3 DNA sequence: TGCGCCAGCAGCTTGACTCGGACAGGGTCAGAGGATCCGAACTTC.

This chain connects TRBV27 to TRBJ1-4, with TRBD1 identical over 9 bases. This CDR3 has 15 amino acids. CDR1 and CDR2 (germline): MNHEY, SMNVEV (reference sequence). V lost 0 bases to trimming and J lost 8 bases; unmatched junction nucleotides: 4. The CDR3 nucleotides read TGTGCCAGCAGTTTATCGGGGACAGGGCCCGAAAAACTGTTTTTT. Its translation: CASSLSGTGPEKLFF.

The V gene is TRBV20-1, the J gene TRBJ2-5, with no clear D. Trimming removed 5 bases from V and 0 bases from J, with 4 bases in between. CDR1 is DFQATT and CDR2 is SNEGSKA in the germline V gene (reference sequence). The CDR3 has 11 amino acids. The DNA of the CDR3 is TGCAGTGCTGAGGACCAAGAGACCCAGTACTTC. This sequence encodes CSAEDQETQYF.

The table lists this clone with a count of one. The chain is built from TRBV5-4 and TRBJ2-5, with TRBD1 as a possible D gene (6 bases). CDR1 and CDR2 from the germline V gene are SGHNT and YYREEE (reference sequence). Trimming cost V 3 bases and J 3 bases, with 9 bases left between them. The length of the CDR3 is 13 residues. The CDR3 region has the DNA TGTGCCAGCAGCTCAAGACAGGAAGAGACCCAGTACTTC. Translated: CASSSRQEETQYF.

The chain combines TRBV27 with TRBJ1-2; TRBD1 matches at 9 bases. The V gene's germline CDR1 is MNHEY and CDR2 SMNVEV (reference sequence). The V segment lost 5 bases and the J segment 8 bases; nucleotides outside the gene matches: 6. This CDR3 is built from 13 residues. CDR3 DNA: TGTGCCAGCAGTCCACAGGGGGCGGAAGGCTACACCTTC. It translates to CASSPQGAEGYTF.

In this sample, this clone turned up once. The J gene is TRBJ2-2, the V gene TRBV10-3, with TRBD1 matching over 7 bases. The junction had 10 bases not matched to a gene; V was cut back by 6 bases and J by 3 bases. The CDR3 has 16 residues. CDR1 is ENHRY, CDR2 SYGVKD, per germline. CDR3 residues: CAIREETGQDTGELFF. The CDR3 coding sequence is TGTGCCATCAGGGAGGAGACAGGGCAGGACACCGGGGAGCTGTTTTTT.

This clone was seen a few times. This chain connects TRBV19 to TRBJ2-7, with D maybe TRBD2 (6 bases). Germline CDR1 is LNHDA and CDR2 is SQIVND (reference sequence). The CDR3 consists of 13 residues. Trimming removed 4 bases at V and 6 bases at J, with 13 bases between. The CDR3 protein is CASSTEWGGEQYF. The CDR3 nucleotides are TGTGCCAGTAGTACCGAGTGGGGAGGCGAGCAGTACTTC.

The V and J genes are TRBV12-3 or TRBV12-4 and TRBJ2-7, with 8 bases aligning to TRBD1. Losses at the gene ends were 5 bases for V and 6 bases for J; bases not matched to a gene: 3. This CDR3 contains 12 residues. CDR3 DNA: TGTGCCAGCAGTGCCGACAGGGGCGAGCAGTACTTC. Translation: CASSADRGEQYF.

The chain joins TRBV2 to TRBJ2-7, with D maybe TRBD2 (6 bases). Germline-derived CDR1 and CDR2 are SNHLY and FYNNEI. The CDR3 has 13 residues. V lost 4 bases and J 4 bases, leaving 11 bases between the germline ends. CDR3 bases: TGTGCCAGCAGTGGGAGGGGCCCATACGAGCAGTACTTC. It specifies CASSGRGPYEQYF.

The genes are TRBV10-1 and TRBJ1-6, with D unclear. The V end was cut by 2 bases, the J end by 8 bases, with 7 bases between. Germline-derived CDR1 and CDR2 are WNHNN and SYGVQD (reference sequence). The CDR3 runs 13 residues. CDR3 sequence reads: CASSELGDSPLHF. The CDR3 coding sequence is TGCGCCAGCAGTGAGCTCGGGGATTCACCCCTCCACTTT.

The chain links TRBV2 to TRBJ1-5, with TRBD1 as a possible D gene (6 bases). V shed 4 bases and J shed 0 bases, with 13 bases lying between them. The CDR3 totals 16 residues. Germline CDR1 reads SNHLY; CDR2 reads FYNNEI. CDR3 in amino acids: CASSVAGAGSNQPQHF. The CDR3 DNA is TGTGCCAGCAGTGTAGCGGGGGCGGGTAGCAATCAGCCCCAGCATTTT. Supplemented by reference TRBV2 and TRBJ1-5, the full variable domain reads EPEVTQTPSHQVTQMGQEVILRCVPISNHLYFYWYRQILGQKVEFLVSFYNNEISEKSEIFDDQFSVERPDGSNFTLKIRSTKLEDSAMYFCASSVAGAGSNQPQHFGDGTRLSIL.

The V call is TRBV28, the J call TRBJ1-1; D remains ambiguous. Germline CDR1 MDHEN, CDR2 SYDVKM. V was cut by 3 bases and J by 1 base, with 6 bases left in between. The CDR3 extends over 13 amino acids. CDR3 amino acids: CASSLARNTEAFF. CDR3 nucleotides: TGTGCCAGCAGTTTGGCCAGGAACACTGAAGCTTTCTTT.

The chain employs TRBV11-2 and TRBJ2-2, with TRBD1 identical over 7 bases. Germline CDR1 SGHAT, CDR2 FQNNGV. The CDR3 consists of 15 residues. V trimming: 2 bases; J trimming: 5 bases; junction bases outside the gene matches: 5. The CDR3 protein is CASSLTTGITGELFF. In DNA form, the CDR3 reads TGTGCCAGCAGCTTAACGACAGGGATTACCGGGGAGCTGTTTTTT.

V usage is TRBV3-1 (or the pseudogene TRBV3-2) and J usage is TRBJ1-2; tentative D call: TRBD1 (6 bases). CDR1 and CDR2 (germline): LGHDT, YNNKEL (reference sequence). This CDR3 contains 15 residues. Trimming stripped 4 bases from V and 4 bases from J, with 16 bases between. The CDR3 spells CASSPQSTGSYGYTF. In DNA, the CDR3 is TGTGCCAGCAGCCCCCAGAGCACAGGGAGCTATGGCTACACCTTC.

J is TRBJ1-2 and V is TRBV11-2; TRBD1 matches 7 bases. The ends lost 5 bases at V and 4 bases at J; junction bases unmatched: 7. The germline V gene encodes CDR1 SGHAT and CDR2 FQNNGV. The CDR3 has 14 residues. In DNA form, the CDR3 reads TGTGCCAGCAGCAGGGGGCCGGAGAGCTATGGCTACACCTTC. This encodes CASSRGPESYGYTF.

This clone was seen more than once but under ten times. The rearrangement joins TRBV25-1 to TRBJ1-3; 8 nucleotides line up with TRBD1. V was pared by 10 bases and J by 3 bases, with 5 bases of the junction left unmatched. The CDR3 has 13 residues. The germline V gene encodes CDR1 MGHDK and CDR2 SYGVNS. The CDR3 nucleotides read TGTGCCACTAGCGACAGGGGTGGAAACACCATATATTTT. Protein sequence: CATSDRGGNTIYF.

The chain has TRBV6-6 and TRBJ1-2; D unclear. CDR3 length: 17 residues. The ends were cut back, 5 bases at V and 0 bases at J, with 19 bases in the middle. Germline-derived CDR1 and CDR2 are MNHNY and SVGAGI (reference sequence). For the CDR3, the DNA is TGTGCCAGCAGTCTGGCCCCCACACAAGGAGCTAACTATGGCTACACCTTC. This codes for CASSLAPTQGANYGYTF.